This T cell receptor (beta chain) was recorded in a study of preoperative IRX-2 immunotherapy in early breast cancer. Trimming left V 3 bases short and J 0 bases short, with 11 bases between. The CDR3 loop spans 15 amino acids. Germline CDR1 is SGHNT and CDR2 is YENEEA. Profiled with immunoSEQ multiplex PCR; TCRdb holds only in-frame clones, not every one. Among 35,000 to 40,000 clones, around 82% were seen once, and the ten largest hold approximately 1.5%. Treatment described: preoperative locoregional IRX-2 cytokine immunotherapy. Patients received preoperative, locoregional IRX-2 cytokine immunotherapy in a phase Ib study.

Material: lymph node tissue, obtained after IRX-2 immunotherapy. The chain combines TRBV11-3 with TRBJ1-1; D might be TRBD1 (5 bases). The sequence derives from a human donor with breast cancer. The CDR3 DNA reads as TGTGCCAGCAGCTTTTCCAAGGACATGAACACTGAAGCTTTCTTT. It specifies CASSFSKDMNTEAFF.